The 6 T cell receptor beta chains given below trace back to one sample, sequenced in a study of memory CD4+ T cells and cytomegalovirus serostatus. TCRdb keeps only in-frame clones here, not all; method: immunoSEQ multiplex PCR. The sample holds approximately 53,000 clones; about 79% are singletons and the top ten take roughly 0.59%. Single viable CD3+CD4+CD8-CD45RO+ cells were sorted as the memory CD4+ T cells. Sequenced input: memory CD4+ T cells from blood. These receptor sequences come from an adult in good health and CMV-seronegative.

This rearrangement joins TRBV7-9 to TRBJ2-5, with 14 bases identical to TRBD2. The CDR3 loop spans 16 amino acids. CDR1 and CDR2 from the germline V gene are SEHNR and FQNEAQ (reference sequence). V shed 5 bases, J shed 6 bases, and the junction held 8 bases outside the gene matches. This CDR3 is CASSGTGTSGGQTQYF. The CDR3 DNA is TGTGCCAGCAGCGGAACCGGGACTAGCGGGGGTCAGACCCAGTACTTC.

J is TRBJ1-4 and V is TRBV11-2; a weak D match, TRBD1 (6 bases). Between the trimmed V and J ends, which lost 5 bases and 8 bases, there was a span of 18 bases. The CDR3 runs 15 residues. The germline CDR1 and CDR2 sequences are SGHAT and FQNNGV. The CDR3 is CASSPTTGVGEKLFF. The CDR3 DNA reads as TGTGCCAGCAGCCCGACGACAGGAGTAGGAGAAAAACTGTTTTTT.

In DNA form, the CDR3 reads TGTGCCAGTACCCCGGGACAGGGCACCGGGGAGCTGTTTTTT. Translating it yields CASTPGQGTGELFF. This rearrangement joins TRBV19 to TRBJ2-2; TRBD1 agrees at 9 bases. The CDR3 has 14 residues. Germline trimming cut 7 bases from V and 4 bases from J; bases unmatched to any gene: 4. Germline assignment: CDR1 LNHDA and CDR2 SQIVND (reference sequence).

The gene calls are TRBV19 and TRBJ1-2; 7 nucleotides agree with TRBD1. Losses at the gene ends were 6 bases for V and 3 bases for J; bases not matched to a gene: 7. Germline V CDR1 and CDR2: LNHDA, SQIVND (reference sequence). This CDR3 is 14 amino acids long. CDR3 in DNA: TGTGCCAGTAGCACGACAGGGAGGGACTATGGCTACACCTTC. It is translated as CASSTTGRDYGYTF.

The chain employs TRBV7-8 and TRBJ2-7, with 7 bases identical to TRBD1. Germline V gives CDR1 SGHVS, CDR2 FQNEAQ. The CDR3 totals 16 residues. V shed 2 bases, J shed 9 bases, and the junction held 16 bases outside the gene matches. CDR3 amino acids: CASSLPPDRVSTRQYF. The CDR3 nucleotides read TGTGCCAGCAGCTTACCACCCGACAGGGTTTCGACCCGGCAGTACTTC.

J is TRBJ1-5 and V is TRBV2, with unresolved D. The CDR3 length is 14 residues. Germline CDR1 SNHLY, CDR2 FYNNEI. V was pared by 6 bases and J by 0 bases, with 9 bases between. This CDR3 reads CASRSGYSNQPQHF. As DNA, the CDR3 is TGTGCCAGCAGATCCGGTTATAGCAATCAGCCCCAGCATTTT. The full variable domain, rest sourced from reference TRBV2 and TRBJ1-5, is EPEVTQTPSHQVTQMGQEVILRCVPISNHLYFYWYRQILGQKVEFLVSFYNNEISEKSEIFDDQFSVERPDGSNFTLKIRSTKLEDSAMYFCASRSGYSNQPQHFGDGTRLSIL.